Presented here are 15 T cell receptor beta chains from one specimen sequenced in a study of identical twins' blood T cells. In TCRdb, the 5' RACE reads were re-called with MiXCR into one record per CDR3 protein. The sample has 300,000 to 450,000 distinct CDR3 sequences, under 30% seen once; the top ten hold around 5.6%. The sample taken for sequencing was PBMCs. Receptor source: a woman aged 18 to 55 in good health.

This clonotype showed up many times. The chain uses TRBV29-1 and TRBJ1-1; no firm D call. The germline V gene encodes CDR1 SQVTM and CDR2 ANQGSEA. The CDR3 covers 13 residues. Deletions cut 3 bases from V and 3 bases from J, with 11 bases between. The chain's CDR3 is CSVEDGKYTEAFF. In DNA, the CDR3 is TGCAGCGTTGAGGATGGGAAGTACACTGAAGCTTTCTTT.

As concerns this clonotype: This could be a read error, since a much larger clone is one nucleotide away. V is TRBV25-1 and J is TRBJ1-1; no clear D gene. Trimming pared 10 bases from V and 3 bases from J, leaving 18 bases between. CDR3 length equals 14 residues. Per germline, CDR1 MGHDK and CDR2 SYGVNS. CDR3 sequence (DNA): TGTGCCAACACAGAGGCGGAATGGGACACTGAAGCTTTCTTT. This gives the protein CANTEAEWDTEAFF. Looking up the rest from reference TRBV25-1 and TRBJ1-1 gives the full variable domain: EADIYQTPRYLVIGTGKKITLECSQTMGHDKMYWYQQDPGMELHLIHYSYGVNSTEKGDLSSESTVSRIRTEHFPLTLESARPSHTSQYLCANTEAEWDTEAFFGQGTRLTVV.

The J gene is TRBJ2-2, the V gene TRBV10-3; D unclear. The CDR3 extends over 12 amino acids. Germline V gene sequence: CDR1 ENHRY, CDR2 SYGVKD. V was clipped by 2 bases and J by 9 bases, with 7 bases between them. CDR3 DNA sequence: TGTGCCATCAGTGAGAATCAGCGGGAGCTGTTTTTT. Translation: CAISENQRELFF.

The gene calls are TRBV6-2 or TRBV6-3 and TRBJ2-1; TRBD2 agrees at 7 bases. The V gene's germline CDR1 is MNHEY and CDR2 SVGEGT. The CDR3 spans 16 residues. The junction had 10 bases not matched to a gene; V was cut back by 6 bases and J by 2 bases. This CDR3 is CASRPQAGVTYNEQFF. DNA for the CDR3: TGTGCCAGCAGGCCCCAGGCGGGGGTAACCTACAATGAGCAGTTCTTC.

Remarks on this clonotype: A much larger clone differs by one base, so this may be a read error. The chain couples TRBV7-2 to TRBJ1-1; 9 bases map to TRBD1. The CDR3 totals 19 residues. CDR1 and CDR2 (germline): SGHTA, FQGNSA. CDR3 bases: TGTGCCAGCAGCTCCAGGGGAGAAGGGACAGGGAGGTTGAACACTGAAGCTCTCTTT. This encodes CASSSRGEGTGRLNTEALF.

Here the CDR3 DNA reads TGCAGTGCACCGGCTCCTAGCGGGAGCCAGAATGAGCAGTTCTTC. Translating gives CSAPAPSGSQNEQFF. The rearrangement uses TRBV20-1 and TRBJ2-1; 10 bases map to TRBD2. The germline CDR1 and CDR2 sequences are DFQATT and SNEGSKA (reference sequence). CDR3 length: 15 amino acids. V dropped 6 bases and J dropped 7; count of bases not matched to a gene: 12.

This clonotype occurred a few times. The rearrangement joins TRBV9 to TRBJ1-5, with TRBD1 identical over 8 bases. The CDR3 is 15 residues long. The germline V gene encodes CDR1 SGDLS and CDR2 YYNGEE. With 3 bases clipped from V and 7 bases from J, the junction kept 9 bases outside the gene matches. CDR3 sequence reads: CASSATGGWEQPQHF. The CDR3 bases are TGTGCCAGCAGCGCAACAGGGGGATGGGAGCAGCCCCAGCATTTT. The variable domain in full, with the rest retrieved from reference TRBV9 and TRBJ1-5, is DSGVTQTPKHLITATGQRVTLRCSPRSGDLSVYWYQQSLDQGLQFLIQYYNGEERAKGNILERFSAQQFPDLHSELNLSSLELGDSALYFCASSATGGWEQPQHFGDGTRLSIL.

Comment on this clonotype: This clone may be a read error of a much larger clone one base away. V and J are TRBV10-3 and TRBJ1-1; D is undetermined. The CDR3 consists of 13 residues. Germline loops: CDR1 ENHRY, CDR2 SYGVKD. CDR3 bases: TGTGCCATGGCGTACGGGATGAACACTGAAGCTCTCTTT. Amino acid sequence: CAMAYGMNTEALF.

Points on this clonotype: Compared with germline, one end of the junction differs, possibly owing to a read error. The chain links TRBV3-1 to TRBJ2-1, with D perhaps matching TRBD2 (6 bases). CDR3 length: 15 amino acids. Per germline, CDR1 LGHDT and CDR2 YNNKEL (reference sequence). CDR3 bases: TGTGCCAGCAGCCAAGGAACGACTAGAAACAATAAGCAGTTCTTC. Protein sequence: CASSQGTTRNNKQFF.

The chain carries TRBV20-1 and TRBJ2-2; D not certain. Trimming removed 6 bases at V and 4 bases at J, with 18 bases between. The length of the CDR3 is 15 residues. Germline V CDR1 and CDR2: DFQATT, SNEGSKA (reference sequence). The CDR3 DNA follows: TGCAGTGCCCGTCCCCGGGCAGGCTTCACCGGGGAGCTGTTTTTT. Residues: CSARPRAGFTGELFF.

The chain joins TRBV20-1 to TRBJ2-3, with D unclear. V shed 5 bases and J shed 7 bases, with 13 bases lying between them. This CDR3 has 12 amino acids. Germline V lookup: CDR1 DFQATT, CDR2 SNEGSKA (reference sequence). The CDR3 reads CSASRSENTQYF. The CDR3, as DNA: TGCAGTGCTTCCCGATCGGAGAATACGCAGTATTTT.

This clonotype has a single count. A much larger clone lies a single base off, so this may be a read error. The CDR3: CSSSFGTAEAFF. The CDR3 DNA reads TGCTCCAGCAGCTTTGGCACAGCTGAAGCTTTCTTT. The V call is TRBV5-1, the J call TRBJ1-1; D ambiguous. The germline V gene has CDR1 SGHRS and CDR2 YFSETQ. The length of the CDR3 is 12 residues.

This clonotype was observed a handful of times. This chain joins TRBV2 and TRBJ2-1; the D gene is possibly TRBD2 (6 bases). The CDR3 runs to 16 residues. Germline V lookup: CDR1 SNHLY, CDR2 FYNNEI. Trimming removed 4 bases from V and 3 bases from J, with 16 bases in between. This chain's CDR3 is CASSGEVVGFYNEQFF. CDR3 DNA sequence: TGTGCCAGCAGTGGGGAGGTAGTAGGCTTCTACAATGAGCAGTTCTTC. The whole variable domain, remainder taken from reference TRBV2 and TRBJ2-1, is EPEVTQTPSHQVTQMGQEVILRCVPISNHLYFYWYRQILGQKVEFLVSFYNNEISEKSEIFDDQFSVERPDGSNFTLKIRSTKLEDSAMYFCASSGEVVGFYNEQFFGPGTRLTVL.

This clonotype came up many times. The CDR3 sequence is CSVEPSNSYEQYF. The CDR3 bases are TGCAGCGTTGAGCCATCGAACTCCTACGAGCAGTACTTC. The genes are TRBV29-1 and TRBJ2-7, with D unclear. Germline V gene lookup returns CDR1 SQVTM and CDR2 ANQGSEA. The CDR3 length is 13 residues. The ends were cut back, 3 bases at V and 0 bases at J, with 9 bases in the middle.

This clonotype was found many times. Here the CDR3 reads CASSSGTTRVDTEAFF. Here the CDR3 DNA reads TGTGCCAGCAGCTCCGGGACAACGAGAGTTGACACTGAAGCTTTCTTT. The rearrangement uses TRBV6-6 and TRBJ1-1, with a possible D match to TRBD1 (6 bases). The CDR3 length is 16 residues. Per germline, CDR1 MNHNY and CDR2 SVGAGI (reference sequence). Between the trimmed V and J ends, which lost 6 bases and 3 bases, there was a span of 20 bases.